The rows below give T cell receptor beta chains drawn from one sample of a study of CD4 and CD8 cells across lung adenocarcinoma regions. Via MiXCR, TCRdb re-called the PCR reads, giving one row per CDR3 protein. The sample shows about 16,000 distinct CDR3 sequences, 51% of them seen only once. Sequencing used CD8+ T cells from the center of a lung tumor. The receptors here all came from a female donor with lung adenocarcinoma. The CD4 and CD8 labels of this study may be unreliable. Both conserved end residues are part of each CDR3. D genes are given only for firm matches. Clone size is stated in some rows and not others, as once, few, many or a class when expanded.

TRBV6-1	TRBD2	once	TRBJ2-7	TGTGCCAGCAGTCTAGCGGGGGGCGCCAAAGATACGCAGTACTTC	CASSLAGGAKDTQYF
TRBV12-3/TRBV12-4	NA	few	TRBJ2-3	TGTGCCAGCAGTTCCGGAGACACAGATACGCAGTATTTT	CASSSGDTDTQYF
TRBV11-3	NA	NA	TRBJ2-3	TGTGCCAGCAGCTTAGGTATCGCGAACACCGGGGCGCAGTATTTT	CASSLGIANTGAQYF
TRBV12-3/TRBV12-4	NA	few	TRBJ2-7	TGTGCCAGCAGAAAGGACGGAGACTACGAGCAGTACTTC	CASRKDGDYEQYF
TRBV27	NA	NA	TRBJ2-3	TGTGCCAGCAGTTTAGTCAGGCCCACAGAGACGCAGTACTTT	CASSLVRPTETQYF
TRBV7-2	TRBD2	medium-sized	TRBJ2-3	TGTGCCAGCAGCTTGACTAGCGGGGGGCTCACAGATACGCAGTATTTT	CASSLTSGGLTDTQYF
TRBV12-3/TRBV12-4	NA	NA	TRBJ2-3	TGTGCCAGCAGTTTACAGACCCCAAGACGAAATACGCAGTATTTT	CASSLQTPRRNTQYF
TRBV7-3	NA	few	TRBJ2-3	TGTGCCAGCAGCTTCGGGCAGGGGGGGACAGATACGCAGTATTTT	CASSFGQGGTDTQYF
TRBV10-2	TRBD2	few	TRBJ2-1	TGCGCCAGCAGCCTAGCGGGGGGGAGCTCCTACAATGAGCAGTTCTTC	CASSLAGGSSYNEQFF
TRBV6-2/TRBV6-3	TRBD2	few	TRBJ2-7	TGTGCCAGCAGTTACCCTGGACTAGCGGGGGGCGAGCAGTACTTC	CASSYPGLAGGEQYF
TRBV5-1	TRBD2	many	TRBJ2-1	TGCGCCAGCAGCCTACTAGCGGGGGGGCCGGGTAGGAATGAGCAGTTCTTC	CASSLLAGGPGRNEQFF
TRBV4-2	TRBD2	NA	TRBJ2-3	TGTGCCAGCAGCCAAGCCATCACGGGACTAGCCCCAGATACGCAGTATTTT	CASSQAITGLAPDTQYF
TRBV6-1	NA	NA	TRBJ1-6	TGTGCCAGCAGTGAAGCCCGACAGGAGACCTCCTATAATCCACCCCTCCACTTT	CASSEARQETSYNPPLHF
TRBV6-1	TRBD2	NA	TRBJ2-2	TGTGCCAGCAGTGAAGGGACTAGCGGGGGGATAAACACCGGGGAGCTGTTTTTT	CASSEGTSGGINTGELFF
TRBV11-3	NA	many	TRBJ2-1	TGTGCCAGCAGCTTAATCCGGGGATGGTCCTACAATGAGCAGTTCTTC	CASSLIRGWSYNEQFF
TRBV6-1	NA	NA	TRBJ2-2	TGTGCCAGCAGTCAACGAGCCGGACACCTCACCGGGGAGCTGTTTTTT	CASSQRAGHLTGELFF
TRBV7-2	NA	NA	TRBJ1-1	TGTGCCAGCAGGAGGACACTGAACACTGAAGCTTTCTTT	CASRRTLNTEAFF
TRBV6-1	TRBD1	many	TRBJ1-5	TGTGCCAGCAGGGGGGACAGGTATAGCAATCAGCCCCAGCATTTT	CASRGDRYSNQPQHF
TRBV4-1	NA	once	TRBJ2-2	TGCGCCAGCAGCCAATCGGCGGTAGCATTTGCCGGGGAGCTGTTTTTT	CASSQSAVAFAGELFF
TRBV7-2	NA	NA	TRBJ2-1	TGTGCCAGCAGCGTAGGGCCCAATGAGCAGTTCTTC	CASSVGPNEQFF
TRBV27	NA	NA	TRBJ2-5	TGTGCCGGGGGTCTCGCGGGCCCTGACCCAGATACGCAGTACTTC	CAGGLAGPDPDTQYF
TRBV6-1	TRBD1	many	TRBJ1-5	TGTGCCAGCATGCGACAGGGGGGTTATCAGCCCCAGCATTTT	CASMRQGGYQPQHF
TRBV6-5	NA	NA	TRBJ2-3	TGTGCCAGCAGCTTCTCGGAGGGGTCAGACAAAGACACGCAGTATTTC	CASSFSEGSDKDTQYF
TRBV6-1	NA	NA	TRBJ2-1	TGTGCCAGCAGACATAGTAGTGAGCAGTTCTTC	CASRHSSEQFF
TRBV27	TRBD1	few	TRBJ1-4	TGTGCCAGCAGTACGATCAGGGGGCTGAGGGGTGAAAAACTGTTTTTT	CASSTIRGLRGEKLFF
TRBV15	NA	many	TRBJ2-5	TGTGCCACCAGCAGAGCTTCGCCGGGACCCCAAGAGACCCAGTACTTC	CATSRASPGPQETQYF
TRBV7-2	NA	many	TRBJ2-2	TGTGCCAGCAGCTTAGTTAACCGGGGATACACCGGGGAGCTGTTTTTT	CASSLVNRGYTGELFF
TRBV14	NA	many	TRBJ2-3	TGTGCCAGCAGCCAGGACAGCACAGATACGCAGTATTTT	CASSQDSTDTQYF
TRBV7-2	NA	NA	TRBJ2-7	TGTGCCAGCAGCACGGGGACAACTACCTACGAGCAGTACTTC	CASSTGTTTYEQYF
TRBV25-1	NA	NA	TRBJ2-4	TGTGCCAGCAGTGAACGGGGGCTGTCTGGCACAAATACTCAGTATTTC	CASSERGLSGTNTQYF
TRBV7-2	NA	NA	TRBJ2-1	TGTGCCAGCAGCCGCGGAAGTGGGGGAGGTAGGTACAATGAGCAGTTCTTC	CASSRGSGGGRYNEQFF
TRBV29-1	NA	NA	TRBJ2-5	TGCAGCGTTGAAGATACGAGGGGGTGGAAAGAGACCCAGTACTTC	CSVEDTRGWKETQYF
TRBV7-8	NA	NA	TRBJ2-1	TGTGCCAGCAGCTTAACCATGGGGGGGCACAATGAGCAGTTCTTC	CASSLTMGGHNEQFF
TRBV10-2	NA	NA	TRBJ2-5	TGCGCCAGCAGTGAGCTTGGGGACCCAGTGGGGGAGACCCAGTACTTC	CASSELGDPVGETQYF
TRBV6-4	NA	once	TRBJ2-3	TGTGCCAGCAGTGACTTCGGGCAGTGCAGCACAGATACTCAGTATTTT	CASSDFGQCSTDTQYF
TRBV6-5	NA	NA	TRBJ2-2	TGTGCCAGCAGTTCGACAGCCTCCGGGGAGCTGTTTTTT	CASSSTASGELFF
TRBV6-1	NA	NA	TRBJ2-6	TGTGCCAGCAGCCCTACAGGGTCCGGGGCCAACGTCCTGACTTTC	CASSPTGSGANVLTF